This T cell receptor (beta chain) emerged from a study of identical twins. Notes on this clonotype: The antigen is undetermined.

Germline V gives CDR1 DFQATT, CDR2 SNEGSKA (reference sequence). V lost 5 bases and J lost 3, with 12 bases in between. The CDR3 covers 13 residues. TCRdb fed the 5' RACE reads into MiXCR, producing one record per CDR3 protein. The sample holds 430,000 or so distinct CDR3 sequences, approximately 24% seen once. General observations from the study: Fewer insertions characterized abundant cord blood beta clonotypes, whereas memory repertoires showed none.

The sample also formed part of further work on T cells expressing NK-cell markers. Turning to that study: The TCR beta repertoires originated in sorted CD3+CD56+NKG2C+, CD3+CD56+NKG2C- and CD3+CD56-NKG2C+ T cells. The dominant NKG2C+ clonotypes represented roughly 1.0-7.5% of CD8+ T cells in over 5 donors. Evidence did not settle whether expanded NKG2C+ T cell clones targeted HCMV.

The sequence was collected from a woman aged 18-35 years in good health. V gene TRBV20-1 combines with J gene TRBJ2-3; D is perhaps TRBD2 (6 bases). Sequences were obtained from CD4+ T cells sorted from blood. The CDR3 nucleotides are TGCAGTGCTTTCATGCGGGATACAGATACGCAGTATTTT. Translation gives CSAFMRDTDTQYF.